This TCR beta chain is drawn from a study of identical twins. Findings of the study overall: With beta out-of-frame sequences, excess sharing by twins was weaker.

The donors were all healthy and Caucasian. Remarks on this clonotype: The antigen remains undetermined.

Template switching added a universal primer binding site, and final cDNA carried unique molecular identifiers. TCRdb itself ran the 5' RACE reads through MiXCR, one entry per CDR3 protein. The sample has hundreds of thousands of distinct CDR3 sequences, approximately 9% seen once. The CDR3 is made up of 12 amino acids. V lost 2 bases to trimming and J lost 11 bases; unmatched junction nucleotides: 7. Germline V lookup: CDR1 SGHRS, CDR2 YFSETQ. The origin of this receptor is a woman between 18 and 29 years old in good health. The specimen was memory (CD45RO+) T cells sorted from blood. This chain joins TRBV5-1 and TRBJ2-7, with 7 nucleotides matching TRBD1. The CDR3 nucleotides read TGCGCCAGCAGCTTACCTGACAGGGAAAAGTACTTC. It specifies CASSLPDREKYF.